The next 29 T cell receptor beta chains were all read from a single sample in a study of shared clonotypes between healthy human individuals. Terminally differentiated effector memory CD45RA+ cells were excluded by CCR7 positive selection of CD45RO-negative cells. Produced via immunoSEQ multiplex PCR; TCRdb's table is partial and in-frame only. Of about 580,000 clones in the sample, roughly 98% were seen once. Sequencing was performed on naive CD8+ T cells sorted from blood. All receptors come from a man under 40 in good health.

J is TRBJ1-4 and V is TRBV7-9; D may be TRBD1 (6 bases). CDR3 length: 15 residues. CDR1 SEHNR and CDR2 FQNEAQ come from the germline V gene (reference sequence). V was pared by 4 bases and J by 8 bases, with 17 bases between. CDR3 nucleotide sequence: TGTGCCAGCAGCTCGCCACAGGGTCCCGAAGAAAAACTGTTTTTT. Protein sequence: CASSSPQGPEEKLFF.

The V call is TRBV7-6, the J call TRBJ2-7; 11 nucleotides align to TRBD2. V dropped 5 bases and J dropped 3; count of bases not matched to a gene: 6. This CDR3 has 15 amino acids. Germline V gene sequence: CDR1 SGHVS, CDR2 FNYEAQ. CDR3 coding DNA: TGTGCCAGCAGCGTAACTAGCGGGAGACGCTACGAGCAGTACTTC. Translated, it gives CASSVTSGRRYEQYF.

The genes are TRBV27 and TRBJ1-2; D remains unclear. The V and J ends lost 0 bases and 4 bases respectively, with 12 bases between them. The CDR3 extends over 15 amino acids. CDR1 and CDR2 (germline): MNHEY, SMNVEV (reference sequence). This CDR3 is CASSLSRLAIYGYTF. DNA of the CDR3: TGTGCCAGCAGTTTATCGAGACTTGCCATCTATGGCTACACCTTC.

The V call is TRBV29-1, the J call TRBJ2-1; D unclear. CDR1 is SQVTM, CDR2 ANQGSEA, per germline. The ends were cut back, 6 bases at V and 0 bases at J, with 12 bases in the middle. The CDR3 length is 14 residues. DNA for the CDR3: TGCAGCGTCGAAACAGATAACTCCTACAATGAGCAGTTCTTC. This codes for CSVETDNSYNEQFF.

V usage is TRBV5-4 and J usage is TRBJ2-5; 11 bases map to TRBD1. The CDR3 runs to 17 residues. V dropped 0 bases and J dropped 4; count of bases not matched to a gene: 8. CDR1 is SGHNT, CDR2 YYREEE, per germline (reference sequence). CDR3 sequence reads: CASSLGTGGASLETQYF. CDR3 sequence (DNA): TGTGCCAGCAGCTTGGGGACAGGGGGCGCGTCCTTAGAGACCCAGTACTTC. Full variable domain (missing parts from reference TRBV5-4 and TRBJ2-5): ETGVTQSPTHLIKTRGQQVTLRCSSQSGHNTVSWYQQALGQGPQFIFQYYREEENGRGNFPPRFSGLQFPNYSSELNVNALELDDSALYLCASSLGTGGASLETQYFGPGTRLLVL.

This chain links TRBV27 with TRBJ2-2; D is unclear. Trimming stripped 6 bases from V and 5 bases from J, with 10 bases between. Germline CDR1 is MNHEY and CDR2 is SMNVEV (reference sequence). The CDR3 spans 13 residues. CDR3 nucleotide sequence: TGTGCCAGCAGGGGTTCTTTTACCGGGGAGCTGTTTTTT. This sequence encodes CASRGSFTGELFF.

The rearrangement joins TRBV10-1 to TRBJ2-7, with 9 bases aligning to TRBD2. The germline gives CDR1 WNHNN, CDR2 SYGVQD (reference sequence). The CDR3 length is 16 residues. J gave up 5 bases and V 3 bases, and 11 bases lay outside the gene matches. The CDR3 spells CASSESGSGRSNEQYF. The CDR3 bases are TGCGCCAGCAGTGAATCCGGGAGCGGGAGGTCTAACGAGCAGTACTTC.

This chain links TRBV6-5 with TRBJ1-2, with 7 bases matching TRBD1. This CDR3 comprises 13 residues. V lost 2 bases, J lost 8 bases, and 5 bases stayed unmatched. Per germline, CDR1 MNHEY and CDR2 SVGAGI. The CDR3 loop reads CASSYVGGAGYTF. DNA for the CDR3: TGTGCCAGCAGTTACGTAGGGGGCGCGGGCTACACCTTC.

Here the CDR3 DNA reads TGTGCCAGCAGCCCGACCAGTTTCAGGGACGGCTACACCTTC. This codes for CASSPTSFRDGYTF. This chain links TRBV11-2 with TRBJ1-2; D may be TRBD1 (5 bases). The length of the CDR3 is 14 residues. Germline-derived CDR1 and CDR2 are SGHAT and FQNNGV. V gave up 5 bases and J gave up 8 bases, with 18 bases separating them. Based on the CDR3 plus reference TRBV11-2 and TRBJ1-2, the full variable domain is EAGVAQSPRYKIIEKRQSVAFWCNPISGHATLYWYQQILGQGPKLLIQFQNNGVVDDSQLPKDRFSAERLKGVDSTLKIQPAKLEDSAVYLCASSPTSFRDGYTFGSGTRLTVV.

The chain links TRBV20-1 to TRBJ1-1; D unresolved. This CDR3 region has 11 residues. Per the germline V gene, CDR1 is DFQATT and CDR2 is SNEGSKA (reference sequence). Trimming shortened V by 0 bases and J by 8 bases, and 7 bases separated the two germline ends. CDR3 sequence: CSARDLREAFF. In DNA, the CDR3 is TGCAGTGCTAGAGATCTAAGGGAAGCTTTCTTT.

To note about this clone: Other DNA sequences in the sample encode the same CDR3. The rearrangement joins TRBV5-4 to TRBJ2-7, with TRBD2 identical over 7 bases. The V gene end was trimmed by 4 bases and the J gene end by 4 bases; junction bases not matched to a gene: 5. The CDR3 extends over 13 amino acids. CDR1 and CDR2 (germline): SGHNT, YYREEE (reference sequence). The CDR3 sequence is CASSLGGGYEQYF. In DNA form, the CDR3 reads TGTGCCAGCAGCCTTGGGGGGGGATACGAGCAGTACTTC.

DNA for the CDR3: TGTGCCAGCAGTTACCAGGGAGTAGGCACTGAAGCTTTCTTT. Translating it yields CASSYQGVGTEAFF. V gene TRBV6-5 combines with J gene TRBJ1-1; tentatively, D is TRBD1 (5 bases). The germline V gene encodes CDR1 MNHEY and CDR2 SVGAGI. The CDR3 consists of 14 residues. The V end lost 2 bases, the J end lost 4 bases, and 11 bases lay between the germline ends.

This clone occurred once. The chain links TRBV5-4 to TRBJ2-3, with 9 nucleotides matching TRBD2. Germline V gene lookup returns CDR1 SGHNT and CDR2 YYREEE (reference sequence). J gave up 4 bases and V 4 bases, and 7 bases lay outside the gene matches. This CDR3 is 15 amino acids long. The CDR3 DNA sequence: TGTGCCAGCAGCACGACTAGCGGTACTGCAGATACGCAGTATTTT. This sequence encodes CASSTTSGTADTQYF. The variable domain in full, with the rest retrieved from reference TRBV5-4 and TRBJ2-3, is ETGVTQSPTHLIKTRGQQVTLRCSSQSGHNTVSWYQQALGQGPQFIFQYYREEENGRGNFPPRFSGLQFPNYSSELNVNALELDDSALYLCASSTTSGTADTQYFGPGTRLTVL.

This chain links TRBV15 with TRBJ1-5, with D perhaps TRBD1 (6 bases). The V gene lost 2 bases and the J gene lost 6 bases, with 14 bases spanning the gap. The CDR3 contains 15 residues. Germline V lookup: CDR1 LNHNV, CDR2 YYDKDF (reference sequence). This chain's CDR3 is CATSRNTGLSQPQHF. CDR3 sequence (DNA): TGTGCCACCAGCAGAAATACAGGGTTGTCTCAGCCCCAGCATTTT.

This rearrangement joins TRBV15 to TRBJ1-2, with TRBD1 matching over 7 bases. There are 17 residues in the CDR3. Germline CDR1 reads LNHNV; CDR2 reads YYDKDF (reference sequence). V gave up 3 bases and J gave up 1 base; unmatched junction bases: 11. CDR3 bases: TGTGCCACCAGCAGGACTGAAGTAGGGACAGTTAACTATGGCTACACCTTC. Protein product: CATSRTEVGTVNYGYTF.

The chain employs TRBV19 and TRBJ2-7; D tentatively fits TRBD1 or TRBD2 (5 bases each). V was cut by 5 bases and J by 2 bases, with 16 bases left in between. The length of the CDR3 is 15 residues. CDR1 and CDR2 (germline): LNHDA, SQIVND (reference sequence). The CDR3 is CASSYGPRGPYEQYF. The CDR3 DNA is TGTGCCAGTAGTTATGGGCCCCGGGGACCCTACGAGCAGTACTTC.

The V and J genes are TRBV19 and TRBJ2-3; unclear D gene. The CDR3 sequence is 13 residues long. Trimming took 7 bases from V and 5 from J, leaving 13 bases between them. Germline V gene data show CDR1 as LNHDA and CDR2 as SQIVND (reference sequence). The CDR3 here is CASNGQRRDTQYF. The CDR3 region has the DNA TGTGCCAGTAACGGGCAGAGGAGAGATACGCAGTATTTT.

The table lists this clone with a few counts. The chain employs TRBV4-1 and TRBJ2-6; D gene ambiguous. The V end was cut by 1 base, the J end by 0 bases, with 7 bases between. The CDR3 consists of 16 residues. The germline V gene has CDR1 MGHRA and CDR2 YSYEKL. CDR3 region: CASSQGYSSGANVLTF. CDR3 nucleotides: TGCGCCAGCAGCCAAGGCTACAGCTCTGGGGCCAACGTCCTGACTTTC.

V is TRBV29-1 and J is TRBJ1-2; possibly TRBD1 for D (6 bases). Germline values: CDR1 SQVTM, CDR2 ANQGSEA. CDR3 size: 14 residues. V was pared by 1 base and J by 5 bases, with 14 bases between. The CDR3 sequence is CSVEVGGSSYGYTF. The CDR3 DNA is TGCAGCGTTGAAGTGGGGGGCAGCAGTTATGGCTACACCTTC.

This clone has only one observation. This chain connects TRBV5-1 to TRBJ2-7, with D possibly matching TRBD1 (5 bases). V was shortened by 0 bases and J by 4 bases, with 8 bases between the two germline ends. The CDR3 consists of 13 residues. Germline values: CDR1 SGHRS, CDR2 YFSETQ. The CDR3 here is CASSLATDYEQYF. CDR3 DNA sequence: TGCGCCAGCAGCTTGGCGACAGATTACGAGCAGTACTTC.

The V and J genes are TRBV27 and TRBJ2-7, with D maybe TRBD1 (5 bases). Germline-derived CDR1 and CDR2 are MNHEY and SMNVEV (reference sequence). V was clipped by 5 bases and J by 2 bases, with 16 bases between them. CDR3 size: 15 residues. The CDR3 region is CASSHDSAATYEQYF. CDR3 DNA sequence: TGTGCCAGCAGTCACGACAGCGCCGCTACCTACGAGCAGTACTTC.

The CDR3 spells CASSSNVAGTQETQYF. In DNA, the CDR3 is TGTGCCAGCAGCTCCAACGTAGCGGGGACCCAAGAGACCCAGTACTTC. The chain joins TRBV7-9 to TRBJ2-5; 8 nucleotides line up with TRBD2. Germline CDR1 and CDR2: SEHNR and FQNEAQ (reference sequence). Trimming cost V 4 bases and J 1 base; bases outside gene matches: 8. This CDR3 is built from 16 residues.

The chain couples TRBV14 to TRBJ2-5, with D possibly being TRBD1 or TRBD2 (5 bases each). Germline values: CDR1 SGHDN, CDR2 FVKESK. Trimming stripped 4 bases from V and 4 bases from J, with 13 bases between. This CDR3 comprises 14 residues. The CDR3 reads CASSPWIGGETQYF. The CDR3 DNA is TGTGCCAGCAGCCCCTGGATTGGGGGAGAGACCCAGTACTTC. Supplemented by reference TRBV14 and TRBJ2-5, the full variable domain reads EAGVTQFPSHSVIEKGQTVTLRCDPISGHDNLYWYRRVMGKEIKFLLHFVKESKQDESGMPNNRFLAERTGGTYSTLKVQPAELEDSGVYFCASSPWIGGETQYFGPGTRLLVL.

The chain links TRBV5-5 to TRBJ2-7; D may be TRBD1 (5 bases). Between the trimmed V and J ends, which lost 2 bases and 0 bases, there was a span of 12 bases. The CDR3 runs to 15 residues. Germline-derived CDR1 and CDR2 are SGHKS and YYEKEE (reference sequence). The CDR3 DNA reads TGTGCCAGCAGCTTCTTGACAGTGCTCTCCTACGAGCAGTACTTC. Protein product: CASSFLTVLSYEQYF.

This clone occurred a few times. In the same sample, other DNA sequences code for this CDR3. This chain connects TRBV27 to TRBJ2-2; D gene unclear. V was cut by 3 bases and J by 1 base, with 0 bases left in between. Germline V lookup: CDR1 MNHEY, CDR2 SMNVEV (reference sequence). The length of the CDR3 is 12 residues. Written as DNA, the CDR3 is TGTGCCAGCAGTTTGAACACCGGGGAGCTGTTTTTT. Its translation: CASSLNTGELFF.

The chain recombines TRBV10-3 with TRBJ2-1; 14 bases fit TRBD2. This CDR3 spans 16 amino acids. The germline V gene encodes CDR1 ENHRY and CDR2 SYGVKD. J was trimmed by 7 bases and V by 0 bases; bases with no gene match: 2. The CDR3 here is CAISESGTSGSNEQFF. CDR3 sequence (DNA): TGTGCCATCAGTGAGTCCGGGACTAGCGGGAGTAATGAGCAGTTCTTC.

The CDR3 coding sequence is TGTGCCAGCAGCTTAGAGGGACTAGAAAACAATGAGCAGTTCTTC. Translating gives CASSLEGLENNEQFF. The chain links TRBV11-2 to TRBJ2-1; 8 bases line up with TRBD2. Germline V CDR1 and CDR2: SGHAT, FQNNGV. The CDR3 is 15 amino acids. V shed 0 bases, J shed 5 bases, and the junction held 3 bases outside the gene matches.

About this clone: This CDR3 is also generated by other DNA sequences in the sample. The gene calls are TRBV29-1 and TRBJ1-1; D ambiguous. Trimming shortened V by 6 bases and J by 8 bases, and 4 bases separated the two germline ends. This CDR3 is 8 amino acids long. Germline V gene sequence: CDR1 SQVTM, CDR2 ANQGSEA. DNA for the CDR3: TGCAGCGTCGAGGAAGCTTTCTTT. Protein: CSVEEAFF.

This clone appeared once. The V gene is TRBV7-9, the J gene TRBJ1-4; D remains unclear. V was shortened by 4 bases and J by 1 base, with 13 bases between the two germline ends. Germline-derived CDR1 and CDR2 are SEHNR and FQNEAQ (reference sequence). The CDR3 is made up of 16 amino acids. CDR3 bases: TGTGCCAGCAGCTCATCATCATGGGGAACTAATGAAAAACTGTTTTTT. It specifies CASSSSSWGTNEKLFF. The whole variable domain, remainder taken from reference TRBV7-9 and TRBJ1-4, is DTGVSQNPRHKITKRGQNVTFRCDPISEHNRLYWYRQTLGQGPEFLTYFQNEAQLEKSRLLSDRFSAERPKGSFSTLEIQRTEQGDSAMYLCASSSSSWGTNEKLFFGSGTQLSVL.